This record looks at one T cell receptor (beta chain) sequence and its context. Sequence at one end of the junction differs from germline and may be a read error. This sample stems from a study of tumor-infiltrating lymphocytes in primary liver carcinoma. Study summary: Staged T1-T3 N0M0, the tumors had sizes that ranged from about 4 to 10 cm across.

With a constant-region primer, TCR beta cDNA was made from approximately 500 ng of total RNA. Modified slightly, ARM-PCR produced TCR beta libraries over three nested multiplex PCR rounds. TCRdb passed the multiplex PCR reads through MiXCR, listing each CDR3 protein once. The table lists under 30,000 distinct CDR3 sequences, 75% to 80% of them singletons. Bulk tissue was left unsorted, and RNA and DNA were co-extracted from roughly 20-30 mg of it. The sample comprised liver tumor tissue from sampling region 3. Subset described: tumor region T3, left-lateral pole. The TCR was taken from a man between 35 and 55 years old with primary liver carcinoma and hepatitis B virus infection.

CDR3 in DNA: TGTGCCGGCAGTTACACAGGGGGGACCTACGAGCAGTACTTC. It encodes CAGSYTGGTYEQYF. The chain links TRBV6-6 to TRBJ2-7; 8 bases fit TRBD1. Germline CDR1 is MNHNY and CDR2 is SVGAGI (reference sequence). This CDR3 has 14 residues.